This T cell receptor beta chain emerged from a study of T cells in Graves' hyperthyroidism and ophthalmopathy. Notes on the study in general: By a 13 V-J model, ophthalmopathy was set apart from stable hyperthyroidism.

Amplification of TCR beta CDR3 regions was performed using RNA transcripts as template. HTBI primers were used for first-round RT-PCR of the TCR CDR3. A single record per CDR3 protein comes from TCRdb applying MiXCR to the multiplex PCR reads. The data hold around 700,000 distinct CDR3 sequences, with approximately 19% observed a single time. Germline values: CDR1 SGDLS, CDR2 YYNGEE. V lost 4 bases to trimming and J lost 1 base, with 14 bases between them. This CDR3 is 15 amino acids long. As regards this clonotype: Its target is unknown.

The V call is TRBV9, the J call TRBJ1-2, with D uncertain. Sequencing input: blood. This TCR came from a woman aged 50 to 60 with Graves' hyperthyroidism that later progressed to Graves' ophthalmopathy. CDR3 loop: CASSPNSEVNYGYTF. The CDR3 nucleotides are TGTGCCAGCAGCCCCAACAGCGAGGTTAACTATGGCTACACCTTC.